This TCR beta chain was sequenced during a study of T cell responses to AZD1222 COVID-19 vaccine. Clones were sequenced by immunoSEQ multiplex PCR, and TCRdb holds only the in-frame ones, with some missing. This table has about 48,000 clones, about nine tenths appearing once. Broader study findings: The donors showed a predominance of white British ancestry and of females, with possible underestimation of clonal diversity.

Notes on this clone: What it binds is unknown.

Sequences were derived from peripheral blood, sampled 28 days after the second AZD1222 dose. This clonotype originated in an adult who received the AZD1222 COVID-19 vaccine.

The CDR3 nucleotides read TGCGCCAGCAGGGTGGACAGGGGAGGGGCTGAAGCTTTCTTT. Protein: CASRVDRGGAEAFF. The gene calls are TRBV5-1 and TRBJ1-1, with TRBD1 matching 9 bases. Per germline, CDR1 SGHRS and CDR2 YFSETQ. The V and J ends lost 5 bases and 6 bases, in that order; junction bases with no gene match: 8. The CDR3 totals 14 residues.